This T cell receptor (beta chain) was profiled in a study of T cells in Graves' hyperthyroidism and ophthalmopathy. General study points: Ophthalmopathy stood apart from stable hyperthyroidism in a 13 V-J model. Before onset, ophthalmopathy was predicted by the model a median roughly 6.8 months earlier.

In the case of this clonotype: Its antigen is undetermined.

TCR beta CDR3 regions were amplified from RNA transcripts. The HTBI primer set served for first-round RT-PCR of the TCR CDR3. TCRdb re-called the multiplex PCR reads through MiXCR, storing one row per CDR3 protein. The table lists around 600,000 distinct CDR3 sequences, 15% to 18% of them singletons. CDR3 size: 16 residues. With V trimmed by 4 bases and J by 2 bases, 6 bases remained unmatched. From germline, CDR1 is LNHNV and CDR2 YYDKDF (reference sequence). Across 18 months, stable Graves' hyperthyroidism was marked by no progression to ophthalmopathy. In making diagnoses, clinical symptoms, serum thyroxine and TRAb, thyroid ultrasound and orbital computed tomography were all used.

The sequenced material came from blood. This TCR came from a woman younger than 45 with Graves' hyperthyroidism. This chain uses TRBV15 with TRBJ2-3, with 10 bases that match TRBD1. CDR3 loop: CATSKRQGASTDTQYF. DNA of the CDR3: TGTGCCACCAGCAAACGACAGGGGGCTTCCACAGATACGCAGTATTTT.